This T cell receptor (beta chain) stems from a study of response to subunit inactivated influenza vaccine (dated by TCRdb to 2016 to 2019). For the wider study: The study used deep quantitative T cell receptor repertoire profiling to track responses to a trivalent subunit inactivated influenza vaccine.

The CDR3 sequence holds 13 residues, the cysteine and phenylalanine included. Only the CDR3 region is kept as DNA, spanning 39 bases read in frame from base 1. The germline V gene gives CDR1 as SGHRS and CDR2 as YFSETQ. Trimming takes 4 bases from V and 6 bases from J, and the germline ends sit 14 bases apart. Overall study outcomes, separate from this receptor: It was suggested by the authors that each seasonal influenza vaccination may recruit only a limited number of new T cells.

The library was built by means of RT-PCR. This sample was sequenced with an Illumina HiSeq 2500. Using fastp at Q25 and MiXCR, TCRdb reprocessed the public reads and kept productive beta chains. Records with the same CDR3 protein are collapsed into one entry carrying the most frequent genes and DNA. The sample yields a few hundred thousand distinct CDR3 sequences; roughly 7.6% were counted once. The ten largest clones capture about an eighth of the sample. This clonotype was seen at least ten times. Its target antigen remains unknown. No much larger clone is present one base from it, and per-base qualities are unavailable.

The source is a man between 50 and 70 years old who received an inactivated influenza vaccine. Donor details come from another sample of the same person, matched by shared clones. Recombination joined TRBV5-1 with TRBJ2-7; the D call could be TRBD1 or TRBD2, with each sharing 5 bases. This material consisted of PBMCs from blood, taken around 2 years after vaccination. The CDR3 in this case is CASSRMSGTEQYF. Read as DNA, the sequence is TGCGCCAGCAGCCGAATGTCAGGGACCGAGCAGTACTTC.